This TCR beta chain originates from a study of cytomegalovirus exposure and HLA in healthy donors. V shed 5 bases and J shed 1 base, with 8 bases lying between them. This CDR3 is built from 13 residues. Germline assignment: CDR1 MNHEY and CDR2 SVGAGI. The PCR ran on 60 Vbeta and 13 Jbeta primers. Measured with immunoSEQ multiplex PCR; TCRdb has only the in-frame clones, and not every one. The sample lists some 140,000 clones, under 75% occurring once. The receptor's source is a woman in her 40s in good health and CMV-seronegative. Sequenced input: PBMCs. The chain employs TRBV6-5 and TRBJ1-1; D perhaps matches TRBD1 (5 bases). In DNA form, the CDR3 reads TGTGCCAGCAGTCGGACACGGAACACTGAAGCTTTCTTT. As protein: CASSRTRNTEAFF.